This T cell receptor beta chain emerged from a study of cytomegalovirus exposure and HLA in healthy donors. As to this clone: Its antigen is still unknown.

In the PCR, 60 Vbeta and 13 Jbeta primers were used. The assay was immunoSEQ multiplex PCR, and TCRdb's table has in-frame clones only and misses some. Counted here are 100,000 or so clones, 67% occurring once; the ten biggest clones make up around 2.3%. Study conclusions and caveats: For most TCR beta V segments, an earlier analysis put the productive rate at about 90% or about 30% of the time. It is likely that the observed cluster of highly shared sequence variants was a sequencing artifact.

CDR1 is MDHEN, CDR2 SYDVKM, per germline. Trimming shortened V by 2 bases and J by 4 bases, and 7 bases separated the two germline ends. This CDR3 contains 13 residues. Sequencing was done on a sample of PBMCs. This TCR was sampled from a man aged 25 to 40 in good health and CMV-seronegative. J is TRBJ2-3 and V is TRBV28; D remains unclear. The CDR3 bases are TGTGCCAGCAGTTTAGGGCCTTCAGATACGCAGTATTTT. As protein: CASSLGPSDTQYF.